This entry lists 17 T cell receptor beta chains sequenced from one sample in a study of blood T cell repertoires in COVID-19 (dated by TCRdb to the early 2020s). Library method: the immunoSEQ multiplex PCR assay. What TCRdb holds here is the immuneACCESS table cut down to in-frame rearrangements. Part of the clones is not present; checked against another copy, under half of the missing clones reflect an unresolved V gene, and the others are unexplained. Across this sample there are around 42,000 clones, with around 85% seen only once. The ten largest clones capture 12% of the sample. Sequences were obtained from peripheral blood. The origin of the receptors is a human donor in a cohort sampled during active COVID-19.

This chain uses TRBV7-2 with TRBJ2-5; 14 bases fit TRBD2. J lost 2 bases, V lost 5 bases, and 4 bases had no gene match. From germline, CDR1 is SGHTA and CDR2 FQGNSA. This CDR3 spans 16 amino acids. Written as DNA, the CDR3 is TGTGCCAGCAGCCTGGGACTAGCGGGGGCTCAAGAGACCCAGTACTTC. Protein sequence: CASSLGLAGAQETQYF.

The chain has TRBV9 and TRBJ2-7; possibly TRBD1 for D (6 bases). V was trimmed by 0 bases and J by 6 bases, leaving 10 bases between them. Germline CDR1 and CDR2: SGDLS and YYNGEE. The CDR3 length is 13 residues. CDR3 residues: CASSVGTESEQYF. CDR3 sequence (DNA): TGTGCCAGCAGCGTAGGGACAGAGTCCGAGCAGTACTTC.

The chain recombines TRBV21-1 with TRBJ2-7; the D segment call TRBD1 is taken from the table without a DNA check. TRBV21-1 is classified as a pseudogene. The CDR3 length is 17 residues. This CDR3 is CASSTSRQGRFSYEQYF. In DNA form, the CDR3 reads TGTGCCAGCAGCACAAGTAGACAGGGAAGATTTTCCTACGAGCAGTACTTC.

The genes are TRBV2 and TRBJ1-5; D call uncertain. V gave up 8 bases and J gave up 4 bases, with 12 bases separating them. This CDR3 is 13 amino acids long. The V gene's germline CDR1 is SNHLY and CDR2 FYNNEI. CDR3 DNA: TGTGCCAGCTCCGCAGGTCCGAATCAGCCCCAGCATTTT. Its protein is CASSAGPNQPQHF. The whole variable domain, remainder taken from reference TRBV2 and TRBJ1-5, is EPEVTQTPSHQVTQMGQEVILRCVPISNHLYFYWYRQILGQKVEFLVSFYNNEISEKSEIFDDQFSVERPDGSNFTLKIRSTKLEDSAMYFCASSAGPNQPQHFGDGTRLSIL.

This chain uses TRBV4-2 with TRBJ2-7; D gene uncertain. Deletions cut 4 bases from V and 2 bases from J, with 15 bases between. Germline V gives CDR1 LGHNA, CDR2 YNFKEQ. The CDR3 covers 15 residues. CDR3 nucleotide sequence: TGTGCCAGCAGCCGGAAGACTGGAGCCACCTACGAGCAGTACTTC. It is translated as CASSRKTGATYEQYF.

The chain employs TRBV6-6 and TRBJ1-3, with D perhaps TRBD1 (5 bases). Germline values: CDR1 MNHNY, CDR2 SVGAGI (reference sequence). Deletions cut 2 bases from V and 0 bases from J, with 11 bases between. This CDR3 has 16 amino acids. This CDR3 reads CASSYGGSLSGNTIYF. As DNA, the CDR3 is TGTGCCAGCAGTTACGGGGGGAGTCTCTCTGGAAACACCATATATTTT.

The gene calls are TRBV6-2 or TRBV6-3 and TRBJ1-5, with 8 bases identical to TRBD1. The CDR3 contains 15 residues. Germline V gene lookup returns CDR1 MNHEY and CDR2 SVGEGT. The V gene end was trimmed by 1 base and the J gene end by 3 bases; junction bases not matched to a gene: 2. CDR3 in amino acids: CASSYWTGPNQPQHF. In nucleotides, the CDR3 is TGTGCCAGCAGTTACTGGACAGGGCCCAATCAGCCCCAGCATTTT.

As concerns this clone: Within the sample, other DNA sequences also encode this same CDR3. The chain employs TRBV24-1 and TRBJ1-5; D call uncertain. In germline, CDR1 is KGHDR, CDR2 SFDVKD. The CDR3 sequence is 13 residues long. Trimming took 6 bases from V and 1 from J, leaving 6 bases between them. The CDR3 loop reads CATSPGSNQPQHF. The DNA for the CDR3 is TGTGCCACCAGTCCAGGAAGCAATCAGCCCCAGCATTTT.

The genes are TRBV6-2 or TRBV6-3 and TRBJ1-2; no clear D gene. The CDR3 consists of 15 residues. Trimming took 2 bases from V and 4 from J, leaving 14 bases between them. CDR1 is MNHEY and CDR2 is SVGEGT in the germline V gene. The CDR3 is CASSYNWEWSYGYTF. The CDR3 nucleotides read TGTGCCAGCAGTTACAACTGGGAGTGGAGCTATGGCTACACCTTC.

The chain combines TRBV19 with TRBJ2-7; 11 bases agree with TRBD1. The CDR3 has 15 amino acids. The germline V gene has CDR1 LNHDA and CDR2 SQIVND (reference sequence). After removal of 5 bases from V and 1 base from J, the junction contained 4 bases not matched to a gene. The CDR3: CASSSGTGGSYEQYF. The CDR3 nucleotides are TGTGCCAGTAGTTCCGGGACAGGGGGGTCCTACGAGCAGTACTTC.

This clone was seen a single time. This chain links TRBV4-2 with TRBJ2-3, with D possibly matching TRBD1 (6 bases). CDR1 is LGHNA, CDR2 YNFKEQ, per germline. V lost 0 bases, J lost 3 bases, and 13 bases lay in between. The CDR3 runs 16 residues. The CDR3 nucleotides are TGTGCCAGCAGCCAAGAGGGGCAGGGACATACAGATACGCAGTATTTT. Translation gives CASSQEGQGHTDTQYF.

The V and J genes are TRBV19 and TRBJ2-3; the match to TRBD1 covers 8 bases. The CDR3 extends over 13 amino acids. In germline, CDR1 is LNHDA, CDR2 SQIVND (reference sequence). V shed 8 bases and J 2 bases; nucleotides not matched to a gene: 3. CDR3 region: CASGQGSTDTQYF. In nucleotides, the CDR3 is TGTGCCAGTGGACAGGGCTCCACAGATACGCAGTATTTT.

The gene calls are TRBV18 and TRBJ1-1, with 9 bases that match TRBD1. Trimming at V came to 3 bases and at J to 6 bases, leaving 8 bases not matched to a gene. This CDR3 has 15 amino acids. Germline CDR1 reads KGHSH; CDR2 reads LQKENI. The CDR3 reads CASSPMTGGAAEAFF. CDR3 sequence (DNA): TGTGCCAGCTCACCCATGACAGGGGGAGCGGCTGAAGCTTTCTTT.

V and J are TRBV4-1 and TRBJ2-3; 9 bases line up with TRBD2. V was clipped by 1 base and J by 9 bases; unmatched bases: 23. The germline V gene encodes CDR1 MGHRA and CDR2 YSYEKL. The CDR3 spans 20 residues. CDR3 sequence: CASSQGPLQLAGAAPRTQYF. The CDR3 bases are TGCGCCAGCAGCCAAGGGCCCCTCCAATTAGCGGGGGCCGCCCCAAGGACGCAGTATTTT.

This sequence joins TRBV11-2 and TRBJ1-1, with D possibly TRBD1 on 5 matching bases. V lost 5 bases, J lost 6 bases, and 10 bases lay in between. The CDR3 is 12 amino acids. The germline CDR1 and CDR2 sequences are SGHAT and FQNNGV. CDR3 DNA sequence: TGTGCCAGCAGCCGCAGGGATCCTGAAGCTTTCTTT. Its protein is CASSRRDPEAFF.

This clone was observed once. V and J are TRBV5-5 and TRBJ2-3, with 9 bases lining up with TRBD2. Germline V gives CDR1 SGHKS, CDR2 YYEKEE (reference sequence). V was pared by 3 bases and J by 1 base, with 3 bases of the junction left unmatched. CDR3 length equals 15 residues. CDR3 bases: TGTGCCAGCAGCTGGGAGCGGGGGGGCACAGATACGCAGTATTTT. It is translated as CASSWERGGTDTQYF.

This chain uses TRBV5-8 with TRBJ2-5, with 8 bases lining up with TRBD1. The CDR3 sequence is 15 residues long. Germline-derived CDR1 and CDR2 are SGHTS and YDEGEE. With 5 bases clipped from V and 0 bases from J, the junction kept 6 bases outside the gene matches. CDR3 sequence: CASSLTGADQETQYF. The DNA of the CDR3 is TGTGCCAGCAGTCTGACAGGGGCGGACCAAGAGACCCAGTACTTC.